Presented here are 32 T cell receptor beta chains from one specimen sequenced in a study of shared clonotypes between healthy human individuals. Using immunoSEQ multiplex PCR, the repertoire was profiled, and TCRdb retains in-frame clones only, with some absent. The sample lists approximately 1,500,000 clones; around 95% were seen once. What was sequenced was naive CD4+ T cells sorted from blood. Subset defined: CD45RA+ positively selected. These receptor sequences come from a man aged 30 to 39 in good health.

The CDR3 region is CASSLDLLEYGYF. In DNA, the CDR3 is TGTGCCAGCAGCTTAGATCTCCTCGAATACGGGTACTTC. V is TRBV11-2 and J is TRBJ2-7; D gene ambiguous. This CDR3 region has 13 residues. The V gene lost 0 bases and the J gene lost 12 bases, with 15 bases spanning the gap. CDR1 is SGHAT, CDR2 FQNNGV, per germline.

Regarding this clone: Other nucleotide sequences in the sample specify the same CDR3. CDR3 protein: CASSLGDGTYEQYF. CDR3 bases: TGCGCCAGCAGCTTAGGTGACGGAACCTACGAGCAGTACTTC. V gene TRBV5-1 combines with J gene TRBJ2-7; D remains unclear. The CDR3 has 14 residues. V lost 2 bases, J lost 2 bases, and 11 bases lay in between. Germline V gene sequence: CDR1 SGHRS, CDR2 YFSETQ.

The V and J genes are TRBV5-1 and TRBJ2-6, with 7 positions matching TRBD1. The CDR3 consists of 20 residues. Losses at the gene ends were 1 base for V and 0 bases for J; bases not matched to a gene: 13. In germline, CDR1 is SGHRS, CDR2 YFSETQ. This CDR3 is CASSLWQGTADSSGANVLTF. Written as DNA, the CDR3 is TGCGCCAGCAGCTTGTGGCAAGGGACAGCCGATAGCTCTGGGGCCAACGTCCTGACTTTC. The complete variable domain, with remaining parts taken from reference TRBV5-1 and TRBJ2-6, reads KAGVTQTPRYLIKTRGQQVTLSCSPISGHRSVSWYQQTPGQGLQFLFEYFSETQRNKGNFPGRFSGRQFSNSRSEMNVSTLELGDSALYLCASSLWQGTADSSGANVLTFGAGSRLTVL.

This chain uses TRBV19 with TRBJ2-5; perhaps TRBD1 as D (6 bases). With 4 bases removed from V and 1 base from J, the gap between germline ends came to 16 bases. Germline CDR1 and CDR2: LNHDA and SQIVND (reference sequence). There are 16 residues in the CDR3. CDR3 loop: CASSKNRVGPQETQYF. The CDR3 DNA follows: TGTGCCAGTAGTAAGAACAGGGTGGGCCCCCAAGAGACCCAGTACTTC.

The CDR3 DNA reads as TGTGCCAGCAGGACCGGGACTAGCGGGAGATACAATGAGCAGTTCTTC. Its protein is CASRTGTSGRYNEQFF. The V gene is TRBV28, the J gene TRBJ2-1, with 14 bases identical to TRBD2. This CDR3 has 16 residues. Germline CDR1 reads MDHEN; CDR2 reads SYDVKM. J lost 4 bases, V lost 6 bases, and 5 bases had no gene match. Drawing the rest from reference TRBV28 and TRBJ2-1, the complete variable domain is DVKVTQSSRYLVKRTGEKVFLECVQDMDHENMFWYRQDPGLGLRLIYFSYDVKMKEKGDIPEGYSVSREKKERFSLILESASTNQTSMYLCASRTGTSGRYNEQFFGPGTRLTVL.

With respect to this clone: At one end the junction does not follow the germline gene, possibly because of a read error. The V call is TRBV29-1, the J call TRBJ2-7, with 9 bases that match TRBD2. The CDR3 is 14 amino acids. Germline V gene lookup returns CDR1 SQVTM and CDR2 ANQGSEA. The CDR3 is CSAGGPGLANPQDF. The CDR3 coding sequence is TGCAGCGCTGGAGGTCCGGGACTAGCAAATCCTCAGGACTTC.

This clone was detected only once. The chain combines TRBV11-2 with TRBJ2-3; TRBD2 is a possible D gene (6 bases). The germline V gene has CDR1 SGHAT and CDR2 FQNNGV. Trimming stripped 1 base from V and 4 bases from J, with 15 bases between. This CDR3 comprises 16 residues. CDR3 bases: TGTGCCAGCAGCTTAGGAACGGGAGTATTGCCAGATACGCAGTATTTT. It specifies CASSLGTGVLPDTQYF.

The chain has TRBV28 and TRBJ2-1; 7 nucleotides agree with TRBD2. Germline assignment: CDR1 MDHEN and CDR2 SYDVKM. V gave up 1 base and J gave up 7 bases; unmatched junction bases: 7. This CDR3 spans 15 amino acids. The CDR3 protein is CASSLLAGVRNEQFF. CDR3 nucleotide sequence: TGTGCCAGCAGTTTATTGGCGGGAGTTCGGAATGAGCAGTTCTTC.

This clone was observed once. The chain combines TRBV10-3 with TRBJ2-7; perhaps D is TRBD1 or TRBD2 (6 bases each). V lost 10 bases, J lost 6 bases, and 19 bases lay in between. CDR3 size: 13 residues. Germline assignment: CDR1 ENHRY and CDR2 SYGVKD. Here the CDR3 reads CASCGTKSSEQYF. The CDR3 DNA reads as TGTGCCAGCTGCGGGACAAAGTCTTCCGAGCAGTACTTC.

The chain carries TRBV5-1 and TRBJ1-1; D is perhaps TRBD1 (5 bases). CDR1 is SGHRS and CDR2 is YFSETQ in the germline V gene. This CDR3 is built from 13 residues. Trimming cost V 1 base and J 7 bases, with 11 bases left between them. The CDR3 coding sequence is TGCGCCAGCAGCTTGCTAGGGGTGGATGAAGCTTTCTTT. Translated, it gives CASSLLGVDEAFF. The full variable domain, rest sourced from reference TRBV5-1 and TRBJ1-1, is KAGVTQTPRYLIKTRGQQVTLSCSPISGHRSVSWYQQTPGQGLQFLFEYFSETQRNKGNFPGRFSGRQFSNSRSEMNVSTLELGDSALYLCASSLLGVDEAFFGQGTRLTVV.

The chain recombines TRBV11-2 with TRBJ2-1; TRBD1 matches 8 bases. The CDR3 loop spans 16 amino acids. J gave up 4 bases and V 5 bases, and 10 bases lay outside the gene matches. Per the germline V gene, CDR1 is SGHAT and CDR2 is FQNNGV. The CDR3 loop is CASSAQGAMVYNEQFF. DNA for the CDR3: TGTGCCAGCAGCGCTCAGGGGGCTATGGTTTACAATGAGCAGTTCTTC.

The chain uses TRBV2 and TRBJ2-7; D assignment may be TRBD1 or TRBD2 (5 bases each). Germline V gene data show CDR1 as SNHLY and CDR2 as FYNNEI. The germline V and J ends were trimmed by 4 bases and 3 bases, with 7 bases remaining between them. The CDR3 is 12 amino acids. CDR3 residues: CASSGDLYEQYF. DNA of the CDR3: TGTGCCAGCAGTGGGGACCTCTACGAGCAGTACTTC. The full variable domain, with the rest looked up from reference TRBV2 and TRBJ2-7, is EPEVTQTPSHQVTQMGQEVILRCVPISNHLYFYWYRQILGQKVEFLVSFYNNEISEKSEIFDDQFSVERPDGSNFTLKIRSTKLEDSAMYFCASSGDLYEQYFGPGTRLTVT.

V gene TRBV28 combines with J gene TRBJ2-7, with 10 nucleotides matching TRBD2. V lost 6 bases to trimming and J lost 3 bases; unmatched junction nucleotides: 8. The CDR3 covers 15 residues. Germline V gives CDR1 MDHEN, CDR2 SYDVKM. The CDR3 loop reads CASSVTSGRDYEQYF. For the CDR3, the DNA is TGTGCCAGCAGCGTCACCAGCGGGAGGGACTACGAGCAGTACTTC.

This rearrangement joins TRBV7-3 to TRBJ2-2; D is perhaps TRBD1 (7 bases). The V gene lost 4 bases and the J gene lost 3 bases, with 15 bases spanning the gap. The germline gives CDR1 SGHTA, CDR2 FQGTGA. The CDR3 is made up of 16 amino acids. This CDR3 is CASSSETGRYTGELFF. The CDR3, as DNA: TGTGCCAGCAGCTCAGAGACAGGGAGGTACACCGGGGAGCTGTTTTTT.

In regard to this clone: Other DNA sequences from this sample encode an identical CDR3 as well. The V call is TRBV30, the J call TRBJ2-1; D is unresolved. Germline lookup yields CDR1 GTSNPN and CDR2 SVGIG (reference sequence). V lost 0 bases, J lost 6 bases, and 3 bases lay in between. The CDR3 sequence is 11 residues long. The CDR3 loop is CAWSVRNEQFF. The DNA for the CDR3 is TGTGCCTGGAGTGTACGCAATGAGCAGTTCTTC.

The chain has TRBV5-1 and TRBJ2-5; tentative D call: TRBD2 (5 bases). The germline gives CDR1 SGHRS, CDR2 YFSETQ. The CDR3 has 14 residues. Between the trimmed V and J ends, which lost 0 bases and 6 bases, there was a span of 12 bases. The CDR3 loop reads CASSLVSSLKTQYF. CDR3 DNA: TGCGCCAGCAGCTTGGTTTCTAGCTTAAAGACCCAGTACTTC.

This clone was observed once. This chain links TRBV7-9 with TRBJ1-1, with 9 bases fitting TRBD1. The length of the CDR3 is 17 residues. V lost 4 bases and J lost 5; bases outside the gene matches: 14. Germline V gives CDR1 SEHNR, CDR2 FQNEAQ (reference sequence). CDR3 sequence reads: CASSSRFGTGYRTEAFF. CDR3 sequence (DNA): TGTGCCAGCAGCTCCCGCTTTGGGACAGGGTATCGGACTGAAGCTTTCTTT. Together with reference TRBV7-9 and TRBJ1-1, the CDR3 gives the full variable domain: DTGVSQNPRHKITKRGQNVTFRCDPISEHNRLYWYRQTLGQGPEFLTYFQNEAQLEKSRLLSDRFSAERPKGSFSTLEIQRTEQGDSAMYLCASSSRFGTGYRTEAFFGQGTRLTVV.

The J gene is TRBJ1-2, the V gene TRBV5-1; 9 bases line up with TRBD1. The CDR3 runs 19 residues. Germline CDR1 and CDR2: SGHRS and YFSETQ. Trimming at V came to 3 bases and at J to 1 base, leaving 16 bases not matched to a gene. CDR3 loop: CASSSLLRDRVRGNYGYTF. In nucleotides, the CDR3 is TGCGCCAGCAGCTCCTTACTCCGGGACAGGGTACGGGGTAACTATGGCTACACCTTC.

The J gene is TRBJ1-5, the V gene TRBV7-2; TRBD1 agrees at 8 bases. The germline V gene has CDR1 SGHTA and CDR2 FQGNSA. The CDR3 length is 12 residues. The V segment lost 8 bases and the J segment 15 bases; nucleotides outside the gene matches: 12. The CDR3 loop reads CASGTTGGLMHF. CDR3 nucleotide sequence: TGTGCCAGCGGTACAACAGGGGGTTTAATGCATTTT.

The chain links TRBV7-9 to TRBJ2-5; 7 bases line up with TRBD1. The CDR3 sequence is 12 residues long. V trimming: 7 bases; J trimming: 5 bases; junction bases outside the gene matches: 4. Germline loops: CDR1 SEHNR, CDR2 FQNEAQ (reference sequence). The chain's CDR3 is CASKGGLETQYF. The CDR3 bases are TGTGCCAGCAAAGGGGGCTTGGAGACCCAGTACTTC.

The CDR3 DNA sequence: TGTGCCAGTATCTCGGGACGGGACACCGAGCATTTT. This encodes CASISGRDTEHF. This chain connects TRBV19 to TRBJ1-5; D might be TRBD1 (6 bases). Germline V gene lookup returns CDR1 LNHDA and CDR2 SQIVND (reference sequence). V lost 7 bases, J lost 14 bases, and 18 bases lay in between. CDR3 length: 12 residues. Drawing the rest from reference TRBV19 and TRBJ1-5, the complete variable domain is DGGITQSPKYLFRKEGQNVTLSCEQNLNHDAMYWYRQDPGQGLRLIYYSQIVNDFQKGDIAEGYSVSREKKESFPLTVTSAQKNPTAFYLCASISGRDTEHFGDGTRLSIL.

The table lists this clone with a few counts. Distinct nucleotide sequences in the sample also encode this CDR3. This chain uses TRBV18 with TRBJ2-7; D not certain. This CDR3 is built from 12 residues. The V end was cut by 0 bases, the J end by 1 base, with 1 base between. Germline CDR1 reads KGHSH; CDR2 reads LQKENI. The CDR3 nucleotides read TGTGCCAGCTCACCACCGTCCTACGAGCAGTACTTC. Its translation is CASSPPSYEQYF.

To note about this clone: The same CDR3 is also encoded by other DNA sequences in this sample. CDR3 in DNA: TGTGCCAGCAGCTTAGGGGGTTCTGGAAACACCATATATTTT. It encodes CASSLGGSGNTIYF. The V gene is TRBV7-2, the J gene TRBJ1-3; D remains ambiguous. The CDR3 extends over 14 amino acids. V lost 1 base and J lost 1, with 5 bases in between. Germline V gene data show CDR1 as SGHTA and CDR2 as FQGNSA.

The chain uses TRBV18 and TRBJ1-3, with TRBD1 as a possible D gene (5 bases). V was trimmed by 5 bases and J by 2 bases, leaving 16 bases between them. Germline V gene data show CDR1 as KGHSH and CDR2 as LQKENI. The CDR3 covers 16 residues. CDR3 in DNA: TGTGCCAGCTCATCGATACAGGTCCTCCCTGGAAACACCATATATTTT. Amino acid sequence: CASSSIQVLPGNTIYF.

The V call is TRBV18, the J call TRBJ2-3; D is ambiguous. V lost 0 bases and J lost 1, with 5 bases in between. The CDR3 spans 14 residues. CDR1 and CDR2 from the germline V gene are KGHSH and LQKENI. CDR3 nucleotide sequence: TGTGCCAGCTCACCACCGACGGGCACAGATACGCAGTATTTT. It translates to CASSPPTGTDTQYF.

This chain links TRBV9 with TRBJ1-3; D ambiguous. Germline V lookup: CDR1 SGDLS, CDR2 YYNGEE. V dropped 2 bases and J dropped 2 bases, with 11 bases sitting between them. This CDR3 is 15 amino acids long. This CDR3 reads CASSVSPTAGNTIYF. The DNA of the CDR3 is TGTGCCAGCAGCGTGAGCCCGACCGCTGGAAACACCATATATTTT.

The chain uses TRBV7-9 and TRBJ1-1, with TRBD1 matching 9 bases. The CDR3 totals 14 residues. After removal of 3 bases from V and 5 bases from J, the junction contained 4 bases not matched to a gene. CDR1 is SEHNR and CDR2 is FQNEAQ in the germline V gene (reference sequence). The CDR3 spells CASSFRDRVTEAFF. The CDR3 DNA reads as TGTGCCAGCAGCTTCCGGGACAGGGTGACTGAAGCTTTCTTT.

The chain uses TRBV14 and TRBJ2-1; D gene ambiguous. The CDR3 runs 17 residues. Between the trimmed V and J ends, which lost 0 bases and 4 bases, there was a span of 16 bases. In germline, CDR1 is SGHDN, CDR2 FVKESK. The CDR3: CASSQEFPRRAYNEQFF. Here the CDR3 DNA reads TGTGCCAGCAGCCAAGAATTCCCTAGGCGCGCGTACAATGAGCAGTTCTTC.

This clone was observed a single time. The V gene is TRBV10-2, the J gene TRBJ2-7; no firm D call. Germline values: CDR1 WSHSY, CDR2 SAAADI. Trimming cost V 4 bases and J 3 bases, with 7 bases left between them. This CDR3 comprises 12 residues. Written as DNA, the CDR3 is TGCGCCAGCAGTGCAAATGGCTACGAGCAGTACTTC. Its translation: CASSANGYEQYF.

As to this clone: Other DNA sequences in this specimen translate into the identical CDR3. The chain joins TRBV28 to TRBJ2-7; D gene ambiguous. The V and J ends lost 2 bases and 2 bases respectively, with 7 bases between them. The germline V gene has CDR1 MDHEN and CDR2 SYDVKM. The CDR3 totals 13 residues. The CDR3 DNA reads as TGTGCCAGCAGTTTACTGGGAACCTACGAGCAGTACTTC. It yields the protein CASSLLGTYEQYF.

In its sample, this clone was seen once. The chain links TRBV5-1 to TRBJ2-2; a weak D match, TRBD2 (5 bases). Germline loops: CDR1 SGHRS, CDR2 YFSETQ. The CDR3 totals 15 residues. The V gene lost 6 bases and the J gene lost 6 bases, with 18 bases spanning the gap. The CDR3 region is CASKDGDPGSGELFF. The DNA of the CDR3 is TGCGCCAGCAAGGACGGGGATCCGGGGTCCGGGGAGCTGTTTTTT.

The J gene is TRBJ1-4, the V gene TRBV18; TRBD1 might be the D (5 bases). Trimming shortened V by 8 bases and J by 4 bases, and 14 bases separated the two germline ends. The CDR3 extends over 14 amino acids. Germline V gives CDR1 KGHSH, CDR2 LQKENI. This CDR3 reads CASKRARDNEKLFF. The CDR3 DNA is TGTGCCAGCAAACGGGCCAGGGATAATGAAAAACTGTTTTTT. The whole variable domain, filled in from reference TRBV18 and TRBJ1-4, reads NAGVMQNPRHLVRRRGQEARLRCSPMKGHSHVYWYRQLPEEGLKFMVYLQKENIIDESGMPKERFSAEFPKEGPSILRIQQVVRGDSAAYFCASKRARDNEKLFFGSGTQLSVL.